One sample yielded the 7 T cell receptor beta chains listed below, sequenced in a study of metastatic and nonmetastatic thyroid tumors. With MiXCR, TCRdb reprocessed the PCR reads. The table shows 45,000 to 50,000 clones, with 22% occurring only once. Ahead of thyroid surgery, no patient had received treatment of any kind. Sequenced material: blood. The receptors shown here come from a male donor with papillary thyroid cancer or a benign thyroid nodule (not recorded which). Some clones in this sample may be carry-over from other donors' samples.

This clone appeared many times. The chain has TRBV6-1 and TRBJ1-5; D may be TRBD1 (5 bases). Trimming removed 3 bases at V and 7 bases at J, with 13 bases between. The CDR3 totals 14 residues. Per germline, CDR1 MNHNS and CDR2 SASEGT. The CDR3 loop is CASSELRVGQPQHF. The DNA of the CDR3 is TGTGCCAGCAGTGAGCTCAGGGTCGGGCAGCCCCAGCATTTT.

This clone was found many times. It may be a read error: a sequence one base away is much more abundant. Other DNA sequences in this specimen translate into the identical CDR3. The chain has TRBV20-1 and TRBJ2-1; TRBD1 is a possible D gene (6 bases). Germline CDR1 DFQATT, CDR2 SNEGSKA (reference sequence). The V gene lost 6 bases and the J gene lost 7 bases, with 22 bases spanning the gap. The CDR3 loop spans 15 amino acids. The DNA for the CDR3 is TGCAGTGCGATTGGTTGGGGGCGGAACGGTAATGAGCAGTTCTTC. It specifies CSAIGWGRNGNEQFF.

In its sample, this clone was seen many times. The junction shows a germline mismatch at one end, possibly a read error. The rearrangement joins TRBV7-7 to TRBJ2-5; 8 bases map to TRBD1. Germline assignment: CDR1 SSHAT and CDR2 FNYEAQ (reference sequence). The CDR3 extends over 13 amino acids. The CDR3 spells CASSPRQGKTQYF. The CDR3 region has the DNA TGTGCTAGCAGCCCACGACAGGGGAAGACCCAGTACTTC.

This clone was recorded many times. The chain uses TRBV12-3 or TRBV12-4 and TRBJ1-2, with TRBD1 as a possible D gene (5 bases). Trimming left V 1 base short and J 8 bases short, with 5 bases between. CDR3 size: 11 residues. In nucleotides, the CDR3 is TGTGCCAGCAGTTTAGGGACAGGCTACACCTTC. This gives the protein CASSLGTGYTF.

This clone has at least ten counts. V usage is TRBV19 and J usage is TRBJ2-5; D might be TRBD1 (6 bases). CDR3 length: 14 residues. V shed 3 bases and J shed 5 bases, with 13 bases lying between them. Germline V gene data show CDR1 as LNHDA and CDR2 as SQIVND (reference sequence). CDR3 sequence: CASSISGQGETQYF. In DNA, the CDR3 is TGTGCCAGTAGTATCTCGGGACAAGGGGAGACCCAGTACTTC. Together with reference TRBV19 and TRBJ2-5, the CDR3 gives the full variable domain: DGGITQSPKYLFRKEGQNVTLSCEQNLNHDAMYWYRQDPGQGLRLIYYSQIVNDFQKGDIAEGYSVSREKKESFPLTVTSAQKNPTAFYLCASSISGQGETQYFGPGTRLLVL.

This clone has only a few counts. The V gene is TRBV3-1, the J gene TRBJ2-1; D is perhaps TRBD1 (7 bases). Trimming removed 5 bases from V and 6 bases from J, with 11 bases in between. The CDR3 consists of 13 residues. Germline V gene lookup returns CDR1 LGHDT and CDR2 YNNKEL (reference sequence). The CDR3 spells CASSSEGANEQFF. In DNA form, the CDR3 reads TGTGCCAGCAGCTCGGAGGGGGCCAATGAGCAGTTCTTC.

Only a few counts were recorded for this clone. This rearrangement joins TRBV12-3 or TRBV12-4 to TRBJ2-2; D unclear. This CDR3 has 12 residues. V dropped 7 bases and J dropped 2 bases, with 5 bases sitting between them. CDR3 region: CASNLNTGELFF. CDR3 DNA: TGTGCCAGCAATCTAAACACCGGGGAGCTGTTTTTT.